The 20 T cell receptor beta chains in this list originate from one sample, sequenced in a study of cytomegalovirus exposure and HLA in healthy donors. 13 Jbeta primers and 60 Vbeta primers were used for the PCR. Libraries were prepared by immunoSEQ multiplex PCR; TCRdb keeps only in-frame clonotypes and omits some of them. The sample contains about 87,000 clones, over 70% of which appear only once. Specimen: PBMCs. The receptors were sampled from a man aged 25-45 years in good health and CMV-seropositive.

The chain recombines TRBV7-8 with TRBJ1-6; D perhaps matches TRBD1 (6 bases). The length of the CDR3 is 14 residues. V was clipped by 5 bases and J by 5 bases, with 10 bases between them. The germline gives CDR1 SGHVS, CDR2 FQNEAQ. The CDR3 DNA sequence: TGTGCCAGCAGCCCACAGGGCAATAATTCACCCCTCCACTTT. This codes for CASSPQGNNSPLHF. Looking up the rest from reference TRBV7-8 and TRBJ1-6 gives the full variable domain: GAGVSQSPRYKVAKRGQDVALRCDPISGHVSLFWYQQALGQGPEFLTYFQNEAQLDKSGLPSDRFFAERPEGSVSTLKIQRTQQEDSAVYLCASSPQGNNSPLHFGNGTRLTVT.

This chain joins TRBV7-9 and TRBJ1-1; D gene uncertain. V gave up 4 bases and J gave up 3 bases, with 12 bases separating them. CDR1 and CDR2 from the germline V gene are SEHNR and FQNEAQ (reference sequence). This CDR3 has 14 residues. Written as DNA, the CDR3 is TGTGCCAGCAGCTCATTCGGGGAACACACTGAAGCTTTCTTT. It specifies CASSSFGEHTEAFF.

CDR3: CSVGAGANTEAFF. CDR3 in DNA: TGCAGCGTGGGGGCAGGGGCGAACACTGAAGCTTTCTTT. The V and J genes are TRBV29-1 and TRBJ1-1; TRBD1 might be the D (6 bases). There are 13 residues in the CDR3. The germline V and J ends were trimmed by 6 bases and 1 base, with 12 bases remaining between them. In germline, CDR1 is SQVTM, CDR2 ANQGSEA.

The chain uses TRBV27 and TRBJ1-3, with 10 bases identical to TRBD1. Germline values: CDR1 MNHEY, CDR2 SMNVEV (reference sequence). Germline trimming cut 6 bases from V and 0 bases from J; bases unmatched to any gene: 11. This CDR3 is built from 18 residues. The CDR3 DNA follows: TGTGCCAGCAGACCGGGACAGGGGCATCCGAGCTCTGGAAACACCATATATTTT. It translates to CASRPGQGHPSSGNTIYF.

This chain links TRBV25-1 with TRBJ2-7; a weak D match, TRBD1 (6 bases). CDR1 and CDR2 (germline): MGHDK, SYGVNS. This CDR3 is built from 14 residues. Between the trimmed V and J ends, which lost 6 bases and 1 base, there was a span of 13 bases. CDR3 DNA: TGTGCCAGCAGCATGCCGGGACAATCCTACGAGCAGTACTTC. Residues: CASSMPGQSYEQYF.

The V call is TRBV2, the J call TRBJ1-2; D not certain. In germline, CDR1 is SNHLY, CDR2 FYNNEI. The CDR3 is made up of 13 amino acids. Trimming pared 8 bases from V and 8 bases from J, leaving 18 bases between. The chain's CDR3 is CASGRTPSEGYTF. CDR3 coding DNA: TGTGCCAGCGGGCGAACGCCCTCAGAGGGCTACACCTTC.

This chain joins TRBV9 and TRBJ2-3, with 11 bases aligning to TRBD2. V was pared by 2 bases and J by 2 bases, with 1 base of the junction left unmatched. Germline V CDR1 and CDR2: SGDLS, YYNGEE. The CDR3 contains 15 residues. The CDR3: CASSVSGGDTDTQYF. CDR3 DNA: TGTGCCAGCAGCGTTAGCGGGGGGGACACAGATACGCAGTATTTT.

This clone has just a few counts. The gene calls are TRBV4-3 and TRBJ2-5, with 11 positions matching TRBD2. TRBJ2-7 explains the end of the DNA better; the J call may be wrong. Germline-derived CDR1 and CDR2 are LGHNA and YSLEER. CDR3 length equals 16 residues. The DNA of the CDR3 is TGCGCCAGCAGCCGTCTACTAGCGGGAGATGTCTACGAGCAGTACTTC. Amino acids: CASSRLLAGDVYEQYF.

This clone was detected a few times. The J gene is TRBJ1-1, the V gene TRBV7-9; D is possibly TRBD1 (5 bases). Germline V lookup: CDR1 SEHNR, CDR2 FQNEAQ (reference sequence). The CDR3 is 13 amino acids. V shed 4 bases and J shed 4 bases, with 10 bases lying between them. In DNA, the CDR3 is TGTGCCAGCAGCTCCCCGGGGGGCACTGAAGCTTTCTTT. Translating it yields CASSSPGGTEAFF.

This rearrangement joins TRBV5-8 to TRBJ1-5; 8 bases agree with TRBD1. V was pared by 1 base and J by 7 bases, with 10 bases of the junction left unmatched. CDR3 size: 16 residues. Germline V gene data show CDR1 as SGHTS and CDR2 as YDEGEE. The CDR3 DNA follows: TGTGCCAGCAGCTTGTCTTATGGACAGGGAGGGCAGCCCCAGCATTTT. Its translation: CASSLSYGQGGQPQHF.

This clone was counted a few times. The gene calls are TRBV4-1 and TRBJ1-1; D is perhaps TRBD1 (6 bases). Trimming took off 1 base at V and 8 bases at J, with 14 bases between the two ends. The germline gives CDR1 MGHRA, CDR2 YSYEKL. The CDR3 runs 14 residues. The DNA for the CDR3 is TGCGCCAGCAGCCAAGTGGTGGGGGGGCTGGAAGCTTTCTTT. This codes for CASSQVVGGLEAFF.

The rearrangement links TRBV9 to TRBJ1-2; a weak D match, TRBD1 (5 bases). V lost 0 bases and J lost 3, with 18 bases in between. This CDR3 has 17 residues. Germline V gene sequence: CDR1 SGDLS, CDR2 YYNGEE. The CDR3 DNA is TGTGCCAGCAGCGTAGCCCCTTTCGGGGCGGGGCACTATGGCTACACCTTC. Its translation is CASSVAPFGAGHYGYTF.

The J gene is TRBJ2-1, the V gene TRBV9; no reliable D call. CDR3 length: 12 amino acids. The V gene lost 0 bases and the J gene lost 11 bases, with 9 bases spanning the gap. The germline gives CDR1 SGDLS, CDR2 YYNGEE. The CDR3 DNA reads TGTGCCAGCAGCGTAGGTCAGACACAGCAGTTCTTC. It translates to CASSVGQTQQFF.

The chain carries TRBV28 and TRBJ2-5; D might be TRBD1 (5 bases). Looked up from germline, CDR1 is MDHEN and CDR2 is SYDVKM. This CDR3 has 14 amino acids. The V end was cut by 3 bases, the J end by 5 bases, with 13 bases between. CDR3 in DNA: TGTGCCAGCAGTTTTGAAGGGGCTCAGGAGACCCAGTACTTC. This translates into CASSFEGAQETQYF.

This clone was detected only a few times. The CDR3 region is CASRQGRDSPLHF. CDR3 sequence (DNA): TGTGCCAGCAGACAGGGGCGGGATTCACCCCTCCACTTT. This sequence joins TRBV6-5 and TRBJ1-6; 7 bases match TRBD1. This CDR3 has 13 amino acids. V lost 6 bases to trimming and J lost 8 bases; unmatched junction nucleotides: 4. CDR1 is MNHEY, CDR2 SVGAGI, per germline.

The chain employs TRBV5-1 and TRBJ2-7; 9 bases match TRBD2. The CDR3 covers 18 residues. Germline V gene sequence: CDR1 SGHRS, CDR2 YFSETQ. Trimming cost V 4 bases and J 0 bases; bases outside gene matches: 14. CDR3 nucleotide sequence: TGCGCCAGCAGCCTGGAGGGGCGCGGGGGGGCGGTCTCCTACGAGCAGTACTTC. Its translation is CASSLEGRGGAVSYEQYF.

The chain employs TRBV4-1 and TRBJ2-7; 7 bases fit TRBD2. Germline V gene sequence: CDR1 MGHRA, CDR2 YSYEKL. Germline trimming cut 1 base from V and 3 bases from J; bases unmatched to any gene: 3. This CDR3 is built from 14 residues. The CDR3 protein is CASSQVAGDYEQYF. CDR3 sequence (DNA): TGCGCCAGCAGCCAAGTCGCGGGGGACTACGAGCAGTACTTC.

V gene TRBV7-9 combines with J gene TRBJ1-2; TRBD1 matches at 7 bases. V trimming: 1 base; J trimming: 2 bases; junction bases outside the gene matches: 7. Germline CDR1 and CDR2: SEHNR and FQNEAQ (reference sequence). This CDR3 has 16 residues. In DNA form, the CDR3 reads TGTGCCAGCAGCTTAGTGGGCCAGGGGGGAAACTATGGCTACACCTTC. Protein product: CASSLVGQGGNYGYTF.

The CDR3 region is CASSPYTGSEAFF. The CDR3 DNA sequence: TGCGCCAGCAGCCCGTATACAGGGTCTGAAGCTTTCTTT. The J gene is TRBJ1-1, the V gene TRBV4-1, with a tentative D call TRBD1 (6 bases). The germline V gene has CDR1 MGHRA and CDR2 YSYEKL. Trimming took off 4 bases at V and 6 bases at J, with 12 bases between the two ends. This CDR3 has 13 amino acids.

V is TRBV10-1 and J is TRBJ1-1, with 8 bases that match TRBD1. Germline V gene lookup returns CDR1 WNHNN and CDR2 SYGVQD (reference sequence). The CDR3 runs 11 residues. V gave up 3 bases and J gave up 9 bases; unmatched junction bases: 0. The CDR3 DNA reads as TGCGCCAGCAGTGACAGGGGGCAAGCTTTCTTT. Its translation: CASSDRGQAFF.